This T cell receptor beta chain appears in the sequencing data of a study of Graves' ophthalmopathy and Graves' hyperthyroidism. Study-wide points: Prediction of ophthalmopathy progression reached roughly 68% sensitivity and around 76% specificity.

Deletions cut 8 bases from V and 0 bases from J, with 11 bases between. The CDR3 is 14 residues long. Amplifying from RNA transcripts, the study obtained TCR beta CDR3 regions. Amplification began with first-round RT-PCR using HTBI primers, then second-round multiplex PCR was performed. TCRdb recomputed calls from the multiplex PCR reads with MiXCR, one row per CDR3 protein. The table includes a few hundred thousand distinct CDR3 sequences, about 18% detected once. This clonotype was picked up many times. The antigen remains undetermined. The authors diagnosed from clinical symptoms, serum thyroxine, TRAb, thyroid ultrasound and orbital computed tomography. PBMCs were obtained from about 9.5 ml of fresh peripheral blood.

Sequenced: peripheral blood. V and J are TRBV12-3 or TRBV12-4 and TRBJ1-5; unclear D gene. This TCR derives from an adult woman with stable Graves' hyperthyroidism. The CDR3 DNA reads TGTGCCAGCTCCCCGGTATATAGCAATCAGCCCCAGCATTTT. Its protein product is CASSPVYSNQPQHF.